The rows below give T cell receptor beta chains drawn from one sample of a study of T cells expressing NK-cell markers. TCRdb reprocessed the 5' RACE reads and keeps a single row for each CDR3 protein, giving no DNA. Recorded for this sample: about 410,000 distinct CDR3 sequences. The sample taken for sequencing was blood T cells: a sorted CD56 or NKG2C T cell subset, CD4+ or CD8+ T cells, or bulk PBMC T cells (not recorded which). These receptors were taken from a woman in her forties or fifties in good health. Each CDR3 is given with its conserved first and last residue.

v_gene	j_gene	CDR3aa
TRBV7-9	TRBJ1-5	CASSRGANSNQPQHF
TRBV25-1	TRBJ2-1	CASRPSGRGNEQFF
TRBV12-3/TRBV12-4	TRBJ2-5	CASSSLPGPGEETQYF
TRBV30	TRBJ2-3	CAWSVRRPTDTQYF
TRBV2	TRBJ2-5	CASKNRVQETQYF
TRBV5-4	TRBJ2-7	CASSVGLASSYEQYF
TRBV5-1	TRBJ1-4	CASSFSTSGGKLFF
TRBV15	TRBJ2-3	CATSRGGSTGGTDTQYF
TRBV29-1	TRBJ2-1	CSVANLGFEQFF
TRBV10-2	TRBJ1-5	CASSEIGQENQPQHF
TRBV20-1	TRBJ2-2	CSARDLVSGSITGELFF
TRBV29-1	TRBJ2-3	CSVWFVTDTQYF